This T cell receptor beta chain originates from a study of chemoradiotherapy in HPV16-positive cancers. In the study overall: Candidate HPV-specific T-cell clones and common TCR motifs came from functional assays in a couple of HPV16-positive patients.

Regarding this clone: Antigen specificity is unknown.

Profiled with immunoSEQ multiplex PCR; TCRdb holds only in-frame clones, not every one. The data contain around 16,000 clones, about four fifths of them singletons. This CDR3 comprises 11 residues. The V end was cut by 2 bases, the J end by 4 bases, with 3 bases between. Germline values: CDR1 SGHNT, CDR2 YENEEA. Study conclusions and caveats: Non-HPV-specific T cells did not expand in tumors during treatment, whereas candidate HPV-specific clones and E7-related motifs did. For HPV16-positive patients, expanding HPV-responsive T cells associated with longer recurrence-free survival. Functional assays defining HPV-specific T cells used only a couple of HPV16-positive patients.

The V and J genes are TRBV11-3 and TRBJ2-7, with unresolved D. Collection of the sample occurred from a patient who underwent chemoradiotherapy. The TCR comes from a human donor with HPV-associated anogenital cancer. The CDR3 DNA reads as TGTGCCAGCAGCTTATTGTACGAGCAGTACTTC. Amino acids: CASSLLYEQYF.